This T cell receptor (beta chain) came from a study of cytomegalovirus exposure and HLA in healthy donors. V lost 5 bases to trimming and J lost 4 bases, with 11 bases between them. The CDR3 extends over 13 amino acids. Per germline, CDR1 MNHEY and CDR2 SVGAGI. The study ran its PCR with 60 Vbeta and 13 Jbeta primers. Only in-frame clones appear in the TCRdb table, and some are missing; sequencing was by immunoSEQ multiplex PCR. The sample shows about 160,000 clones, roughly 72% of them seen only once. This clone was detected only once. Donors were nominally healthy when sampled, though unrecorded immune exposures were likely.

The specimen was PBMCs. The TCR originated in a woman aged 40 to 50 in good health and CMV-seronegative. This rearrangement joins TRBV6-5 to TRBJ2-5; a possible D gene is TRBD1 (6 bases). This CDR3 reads CASSKDRRETQYF. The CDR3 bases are TGTGCCAGCAGTAAAGACAGGAGAGAGACCCAGTACTTC.